The present T cell receptor beta chain was sequenced within a study of cytomegalovirus exposure and HLA in healthy donors. PCR involved 60 Vbeta and 13 Jbeta primers. The assay was immunoSEQ multiplex PCR, and TCRdb's table has in-frame clones only and misses some. Of about 190,000 clones detected, approximately 87% appear once; the ten largest clones hold 1.3%. Sequencing was performed on PBMCs. The receptor was derived from a man aged 30-40 years in good health and CMV-seronegative.

The CDR3 sequence: CASSVAGQGGGEKLFF. CDR3 DNA sequence: TGTGCCAGCAGCGTAGCGGGACAGGGAGGAGGAGAAAAACTGTTTTTT. The chain is built from TRBV9 and TRBJ1-4, with TRBD1 identical over 9 bases. Germline CDR1 and CDR2: SGDLS and YYNGEE. After removal of 0 bases from V and 8 bases from J, the junction contained 8 bases not matched to a gene. The CDR3 loop spans 16 amino acids.